This T cell receptor beta chain was observed in a study of lymphopenia after photon versus proton radiotherapy. As concerns this clone: Its antigen is not known.

V was clipped by 7 bases and J by 5 bases; unmatched bases: 9. This CDR3 has 17 residues. The germline gives CDR1 SNHLY, CDR2 FYNNEI. Libraries were prepared by immunoSEQ multiplex PCR; TCRdb keeps only in-frame clonotypes and omits some of them. This table has 40,000 or so clones, 80% to 95% appearing once. General study findings and limits: A bigger post-nadir fall in TCR diversity correlated inversely with survival time in deceased patients. Better survival with proton therapy was suggested as possible, not demonstrated. Relative stability marked proton patients; photon patients lost diversity and naive cells.

The chain has TRBV2 and TRBJ2-2, with 14 bases that match TRBD2. This clonotype was sampled from a man in his fifties or sixties with cholangiocarcinoma. The sequencing used peripheral blood, collected from a patient treated with photon-based radiotherapy. CDR3 in DNA: TGTGCCAGCACCGGAGGGACTAGCGGGAGTAGGACCGGGGAGCTGTTTTTT. The encoded protein is CASTGGTSGSRTGELFF.